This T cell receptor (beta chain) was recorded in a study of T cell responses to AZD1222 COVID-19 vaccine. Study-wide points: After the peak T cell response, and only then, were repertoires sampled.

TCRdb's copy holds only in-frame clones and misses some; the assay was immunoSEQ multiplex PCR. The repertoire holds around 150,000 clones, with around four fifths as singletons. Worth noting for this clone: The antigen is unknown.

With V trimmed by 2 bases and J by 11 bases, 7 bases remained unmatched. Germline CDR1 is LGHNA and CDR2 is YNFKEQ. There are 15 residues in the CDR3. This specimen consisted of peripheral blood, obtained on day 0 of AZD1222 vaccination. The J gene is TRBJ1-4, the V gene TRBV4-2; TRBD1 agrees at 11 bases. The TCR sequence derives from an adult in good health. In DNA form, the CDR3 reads TGTGCCAGCAGCCAACCCGGGACAGGGGGTGGGAAACTGTTTTTT. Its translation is CASSQPGTGGGKLFF.